This T cell receptor beta chain comes out of a study of blood T cell repertoires in COVID-19. Study information: Nucleic acid was either cDNA or gDNA, and it came from T cells, B-cell-depleted T cells, or PBMCs.

As processed by the authors: Nucleated cell counts were estimated from reference gene primer amplification. Libraries were prepared by immunoSEQ multiplex PCR; TCRdb keeps only in-frame clonotypes and omits some of them. That table is the source of V, J and clone size, and D and trimming were worked out from the DNA. The sample carries 200,000 or so clones, 80% to 85% recorded once. The CDR3 runs to 14 residues. CDR1 and CDR2 (germline): MNHEY, SMNVEV (reference sequence). Germline trimming cut 5 bases from V and 4 bases from J; bases unmatched to any gene: 8. The sample comprised peripheral blood. This TCR was sampled from a woman in her forties with acute or convalescent COVID-19. The chain combines TRBV27 with TRBJ2-7; 7 nucleotides line up with TRBD1. The CDR3 region is CASSPTGPRYEQYF. DNA of the CDR3: TGTGCCAGCAGTCCGACAGGGCCTCGATACGAGCAGTACTTC.